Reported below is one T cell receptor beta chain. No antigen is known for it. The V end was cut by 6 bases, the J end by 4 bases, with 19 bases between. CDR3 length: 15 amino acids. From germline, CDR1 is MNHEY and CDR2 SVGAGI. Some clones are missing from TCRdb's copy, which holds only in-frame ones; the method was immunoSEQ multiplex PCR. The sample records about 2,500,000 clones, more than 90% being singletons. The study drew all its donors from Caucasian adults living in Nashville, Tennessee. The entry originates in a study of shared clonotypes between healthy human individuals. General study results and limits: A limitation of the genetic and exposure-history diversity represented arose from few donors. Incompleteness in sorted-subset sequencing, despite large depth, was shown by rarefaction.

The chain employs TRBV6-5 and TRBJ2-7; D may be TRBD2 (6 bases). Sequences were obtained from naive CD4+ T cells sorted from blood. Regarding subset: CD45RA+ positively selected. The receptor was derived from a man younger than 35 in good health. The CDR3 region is CASRPGLTGEYEQYF. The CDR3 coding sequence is TGTGCCAGCAGACCCGGACTAACGGGAGAGTACGAGCAGTACTTC.